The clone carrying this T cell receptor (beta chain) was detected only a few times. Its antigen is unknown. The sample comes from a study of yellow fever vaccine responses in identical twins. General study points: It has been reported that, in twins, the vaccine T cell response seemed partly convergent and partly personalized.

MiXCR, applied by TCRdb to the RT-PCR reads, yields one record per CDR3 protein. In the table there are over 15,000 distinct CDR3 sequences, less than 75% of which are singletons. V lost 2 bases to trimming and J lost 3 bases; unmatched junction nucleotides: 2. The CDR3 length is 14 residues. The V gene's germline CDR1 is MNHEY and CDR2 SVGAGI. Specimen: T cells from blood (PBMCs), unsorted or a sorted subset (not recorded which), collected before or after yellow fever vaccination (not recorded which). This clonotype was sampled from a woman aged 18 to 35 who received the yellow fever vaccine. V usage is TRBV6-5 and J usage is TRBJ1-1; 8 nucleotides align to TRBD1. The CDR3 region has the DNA TGTGCCAGCAGTTACCTCAGGGGGCACACTGAAGCTTTCTTT. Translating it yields CASSYLRGHTEAFF.